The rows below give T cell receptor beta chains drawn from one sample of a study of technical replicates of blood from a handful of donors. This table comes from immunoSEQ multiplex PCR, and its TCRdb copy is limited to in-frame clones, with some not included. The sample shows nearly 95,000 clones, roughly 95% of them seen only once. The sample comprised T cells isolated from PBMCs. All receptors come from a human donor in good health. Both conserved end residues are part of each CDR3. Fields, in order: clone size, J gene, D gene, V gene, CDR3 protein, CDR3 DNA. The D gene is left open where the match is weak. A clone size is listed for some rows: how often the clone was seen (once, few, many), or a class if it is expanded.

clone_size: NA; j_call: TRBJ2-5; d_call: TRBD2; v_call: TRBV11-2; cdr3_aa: CASGAGGSTGETQYF; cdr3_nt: TGTGCCAGCGGGGCGGGAGGGAGTACGGGAGAGACCCAGTACTTC
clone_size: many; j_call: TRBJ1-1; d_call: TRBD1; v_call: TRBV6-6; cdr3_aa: CASTRQGITEAFF; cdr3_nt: TGTGCCAGCACTAGACAGGGGATCACTGAAGCTTTCTTT
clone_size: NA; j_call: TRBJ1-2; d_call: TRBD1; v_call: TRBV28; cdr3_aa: CASSFSGQGRYGYTF; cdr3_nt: TGTGCCAGCAGTTTCTCGGGACAGGGACGTTATGGCTACACCTTC
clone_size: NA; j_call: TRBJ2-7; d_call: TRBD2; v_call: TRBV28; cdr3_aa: CASNPSGSYEQYF; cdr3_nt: TGTGCCAGCAATCCTAGCGGGAGCTACGAGCAGTACTTC
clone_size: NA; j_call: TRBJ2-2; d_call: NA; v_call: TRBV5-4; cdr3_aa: CASSRTAKEELFF; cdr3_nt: TGTGCCAGCAGCCGGACAGCCAAGGAGGAGCTGTTTTTT
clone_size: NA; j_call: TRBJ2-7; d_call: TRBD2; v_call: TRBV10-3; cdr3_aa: CAISGDVGEGYEQYF; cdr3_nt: TGTGCCATCAGTGGCGACGTTGGGGAGGGCTACGAGCAGTACTTC
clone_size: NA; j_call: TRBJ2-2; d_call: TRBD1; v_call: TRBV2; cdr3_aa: CASRTTGPNTGELFF; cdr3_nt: TGTGCCAGCAGGACGACAGGGCCGAACACCGGGGAGCTGTTTTTT
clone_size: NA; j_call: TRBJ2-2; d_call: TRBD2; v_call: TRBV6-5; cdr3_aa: CASSYRTSGMGELFF; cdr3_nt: TGTGCCAGCAGTTACAGGACTAGCGGTATGGGGGAGCTGTTTTTT
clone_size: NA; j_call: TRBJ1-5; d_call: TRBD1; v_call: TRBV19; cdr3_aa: CASSSQGGAQPQHF; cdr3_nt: TGTGCCAGTAGTAGCCAGGGGGGTGCTCAGCCCCAGCATTTT
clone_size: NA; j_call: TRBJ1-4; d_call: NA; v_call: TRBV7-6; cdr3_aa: CASSGQGYAKLFF; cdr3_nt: TGTGCCAGCAGCGGGCAGGGATACGCTAAACTGTTTTTT
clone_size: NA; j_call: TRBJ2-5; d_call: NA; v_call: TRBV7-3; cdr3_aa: CASSQQFQETQYF; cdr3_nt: TGTGCCAGCAGCCAACAGTTTCAAGAGACCCAGTACTTC
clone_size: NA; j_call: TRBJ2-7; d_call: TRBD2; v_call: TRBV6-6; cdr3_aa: CASSYGEGEQYF; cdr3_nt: TGTGCCAGCAGTTATGGGGAGGGCGAGCAGTACTTC
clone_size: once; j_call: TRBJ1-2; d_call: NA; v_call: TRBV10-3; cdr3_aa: CAISESRGGYTF; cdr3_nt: TGTGCCATCAGTGAGTCTAGAGGTGGCTACACCTTC
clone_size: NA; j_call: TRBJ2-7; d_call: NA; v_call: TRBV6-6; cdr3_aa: CASSYSSYEQYF; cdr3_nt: TGTGCCAGCAGTTACTCCAGTTACGAGCAGTACTTC
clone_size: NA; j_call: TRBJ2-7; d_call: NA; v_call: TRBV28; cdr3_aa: CASSLLRRGEEQYF; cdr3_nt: TGTGCCAGCAGTTTATTACGCCGGGGAGAGGAGCAGTACTTC
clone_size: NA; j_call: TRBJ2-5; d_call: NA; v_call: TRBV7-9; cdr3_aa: CASSFSGGQVQETQYF; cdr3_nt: TGTGCCAGCAGCTTTTCGGGCGGGCAAGTACAAGAGACCCAGTACTTC
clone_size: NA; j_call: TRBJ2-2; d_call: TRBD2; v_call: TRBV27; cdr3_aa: CASSFLRERTGELFF; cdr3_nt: TGTGCCAGCAGTTTTTTGCGGGAGCGCACCGGGGAGCTGTTTTTT
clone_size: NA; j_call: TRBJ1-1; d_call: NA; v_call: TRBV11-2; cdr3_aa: CASSLRGNTEAFF; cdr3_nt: TGTGCCAGCAGCTTACGAGGAAACACTGAAGCTTTCTTT
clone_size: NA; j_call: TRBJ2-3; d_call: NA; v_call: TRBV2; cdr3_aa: CASSDSSYGTDTQYF; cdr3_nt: TGTGCCAGCAGTGATTCTAGCTACGGCACAGATACGCAGTATTTT
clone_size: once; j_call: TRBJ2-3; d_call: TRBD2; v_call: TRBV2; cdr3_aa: CAAPGTSFSDTQYF; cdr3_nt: TGTGCCGCCCCCGGGACTAGTTTCTCGGATACGCAGTATTTT
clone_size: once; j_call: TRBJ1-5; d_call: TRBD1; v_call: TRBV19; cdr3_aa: CASSLPRGDLYQPQHF; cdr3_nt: TGTGCCAGTAGTTTGCCCAGGGGGGACCTTTATCAGCCCCAGCATTTT
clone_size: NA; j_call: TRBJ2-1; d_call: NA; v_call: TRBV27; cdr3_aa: CASSPGTHNEQFF; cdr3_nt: TGTGCCAGCAGTCCAGGTACCCACAATGAGCAGTTCTTC
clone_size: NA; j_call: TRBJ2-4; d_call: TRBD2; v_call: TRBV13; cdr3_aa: CASEVAGISAKNIQYF; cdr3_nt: TGTGCCAGCGAAGTAGCGGGAATTTCGGCCAAAAACATTCAGTACTTC
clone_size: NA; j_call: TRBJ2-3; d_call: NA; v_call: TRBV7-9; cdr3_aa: CASSSLQFAFTDTQYF; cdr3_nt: TGTGCCAGCAGTTCTCTTCAGTTTGCATTCACAGATACGCAGTATTTT
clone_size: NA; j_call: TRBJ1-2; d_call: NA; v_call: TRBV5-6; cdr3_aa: CASSLVGDYGYTF; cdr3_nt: TGTGCCAGCAGCTTAGTAGGGGACTATGGCTACACCTTC
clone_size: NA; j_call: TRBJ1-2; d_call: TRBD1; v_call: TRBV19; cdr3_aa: CASSPGQGSGYTF; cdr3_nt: TGTGCCAGTAGCCCGGGACAGGGGTCTGGCTACACCTTC
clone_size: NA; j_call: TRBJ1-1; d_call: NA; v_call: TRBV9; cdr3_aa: CASSVGIEGYTEAFF; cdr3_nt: TGTGCCAGCAGCGTAGGTATTGAGGGCTACACTGAAGCTTTCTTT
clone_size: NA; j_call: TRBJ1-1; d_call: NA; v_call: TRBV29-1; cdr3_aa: CSLWDTNTEAFF; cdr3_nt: TGCAGCCTCTGGGACACTAACACTGAAGCTTTCTTT
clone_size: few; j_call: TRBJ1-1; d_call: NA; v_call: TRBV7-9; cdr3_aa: CASSGKNRETEAFF; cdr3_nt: TGTGCCAGCAGCGGCAAAAACAGGGAGACTGAAGCTTTCTTT
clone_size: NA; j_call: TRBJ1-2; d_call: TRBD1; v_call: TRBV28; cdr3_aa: CASRFFETGNYGYTF; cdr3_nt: TGTGCCAGCAGGTTTTTCGAGACAGGGAACTATGGCTACACCTTC
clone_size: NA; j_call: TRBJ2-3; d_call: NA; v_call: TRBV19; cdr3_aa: CASSTGLADTQYF; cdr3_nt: TGTGCCAGTAGTACCGGGCTAGCGGATACGCAGTATTTT
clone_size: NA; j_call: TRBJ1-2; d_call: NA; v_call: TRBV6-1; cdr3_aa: CASSGGAGQPF; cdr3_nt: TGTGCCAGCAGTGGGGGAGCGGGACAACCCTTC